These T cell receptor beta chains were read from a single sample in a study of blood T cell repertoires in COVID-19. Assay: immunoSEQ multiplex PCR; the TCRdb copy retains only in-frame clones and omits some. This sample carries under 350,000 clones, around four fifths of them seen once, and the ten largest clones take 8.5% to 9.5%. Sequencing input: peripheral blood. The receptor source for this set is a woman between 45 and 65 years old who had recovered from COVID-19. Each CDR3 is given with its conserved first and last residue. Each record gives: J gene, V gene, clone size, D gene, CDR3 DNA, CDR3 protein. D genes are given only for firm matches. Not every row has a clone size; where given, it reads once, few, many or a size class.

TRBJ2-3 | TRBV6-2/TRBV6-3 | once | TRBD2 | TGTGCCAGCAGTTACCCTAGCGGGGGGGTCATTGATACGCAGTATTTT | CASSYPSGGVIDTQYF
TRBJ2-5 | TRBV7-2 | once | NA | TGTGCCAGCAGCTCCTTCCAAGAGACCCAGTACTTC | CASSSFQETQYF
TRBJ2-1 | TRBV7-6 | NA | NA | TGTGCCAGCAGCTTAGTCGGCGGCAGGGGATCCTACAATGAGCAGTTCTTC | CASSLVGGRGSYNEQFF
TRBJ2-5 | TRBV7-9 | NA | NA | TGTGCCAGCAGCGCCGTGTCAGCCGGACTCTTAGAGACCCAGTACTTC | CASSAVSAGLLETQYF
TRBJ1-1 | TRBV19 | NA | TRBD1 | TGTGCCAGTAGTATACAGGGGGCGTTGAACACTGAAGCTTTCTTT | CASSIQGALNTEAFF
TRBJ2-7 | TRBV6-4 | NA | TRBD2 | TGTGCCAGCAGCCTCCGGGGGGAGGGCCCCTACGAGCAGTACTTC | CASSLRGEGPYEQYF
TRBJ1-1 | TRBV11-2 | once | TRBD1 | TGTGCCAGCAGCTTAGGACAGGGGAACACTGAAGCTTTCTTT | CASSLGQGNTEAFF
TRBJ1-1 | TRBV6-5 | NA | NA | TGTGCCAGCAGTCGCGGGGCTTCTGAAGCTTTCTTT | CASSRGASEAFF
TRBJ1-5 | TRBV7-9 | NA | TRBD1 | TGTGCCAGCAGCCCATTGACAGGGACTCAGCCCCAGCATTTT | CASSPLTGTQPQHF
TRBJ2-3 | TRBV30 | NA | NA | TGTGCCTGGAGGCCGGCGGGACGAGCAGATACGCAGTATTTT | CAWRPAGRADTQYF
TRBJ1-4 | TRBV12-3/TRBV12-4 | NA | NA | TGTGCCAGCCGGTTTGCTAATGAAAAACTGTTTTTT | CASRFANEKLFF
TRBJ2-7 | TRBV18 | few | TRBD1 | TGTGCCAGCTCACAGACAGGGAGCACCTACGAGCAGTACTTC | CASSQTGSTYEQYF
TRBJ1-2 | TRBV4-2 | NA | TRBD1 | TGTGCCAGCAGCCAAGAGACAGGGGGCTCCTATGGCTACACCTTC | CASSQETGGSYGYTF
TRBJ2-3 | TRBV10-2 | few | TRBD2 | TGCGCCAGCAGATCTAGCGGGGGGCTCGGGCACGGAGATACGCAGTATTTT | CASRSSGGLGHGDTQYF
TRBJ2-4 | TRBV7-9 | NA | NA | TGTGCCAGCAGCTTTGAACCGGGACTAGCCAAAAACATTCAGTACTTC | CASSFEPGLAKNIQYF
TRBJ1-5 | TRBV19 | NA | NA | TGTGCCAGTAGTATAACTCCCCAGGCTAGCAATCAGCCCCAGCATTTT | CASSITPQASNQPQHF
TRBJ1-4 | TRBV7-9 | NA | NA | TGTGCCAGCAGCGATGGAGGGGGGGCAACTAATGAAAAACTGTTTTTT | CASSDGGGATNEKLFF
TRBJ1-1 | TRBV2 | NA | NA | TGTGCCAGCAGTGAAGCGGGAGGTCGGGCAGGGCGGGATACTGAAGCTTTCTTT | CASSEAGGRAGRDTEAFF
TRBJ2-1 | TRBV24-1 | NA | TRBD2 | TGTGCCACCGGAGACAAGCGGGGGGGCAATGAGCAGTTCTTC | CATGDKRGGNEQFF
TRBJ2-3 | TRBV7-2 | once | TRBD2 | TGTGCCAGCAGCGCCGGACTAGCGGGAACCTTTACGCAGTATTTT | CASSAGLAGTFTQYF
TRBJ1-2 | TRBV6-5 | NA | NA | TGTGCCAGCAGTTATAGGGGTCCTAACTATGGCTACACCTTC | CASSYRGPNYGYTF
TRBJ2-7 | TRBV12-1 | few | NA | TGTGCCAGCAGCTCCTCCGGGACACACTCCTACGAGCAGTACTTC | CASSSSGTHSYEQYF
TRBJ2-7 | TRBV23-1 | NA | TRBD1 | TGCGCCAGCAGTCAATCTCCACACTCGGACAGGGCAGAAGGCGAGCAGTACTTC | CASSQSPHSDRAEGEQYF
TRBJ2-7 | TRBV7-9 | NA | TRBD1 | TGTGCCAGCAGCAGGGGAGACAGGGGGGTCGAGCAGTACTTC | CASSRGDRGVEQYF
TRBJ2-5 | TRBV19 | NA | NA | TGTGCCAGTAGCCCGTCCGACCAAGAGACCCAGTACTTC | CASSPSDQETQYF
TRBJ1-2 | TRBV28 | once | NA | TGTGCCAGCAGTTTTGCCAGTAACTATGGCTACACCTTC | CASSFASNYGYTF
TRBJ2-3 | TRBV28 | few | NA | TGTGCCAGCAGTACTCAACTTGAGGCGCAGTATTTT | CASSTQLEAQYF
TRBJ1-3 | TRBV28 | NA | NA | TGTGCCAGCAGTCCACCGGGATCCTCTGGAAACACCATATATTTT | CASSPPGSSGNTIYF
TRBJ1-2 | TRBV20-1 | few | NA | TGCAGTGCTAGAGTAGGCGGGGGCTACACCTTC | CSARVGGGYTF
TRBJ2-1 | TRBV11-2 | NA | TRBD2 | TGTGCCAGCAGCTTAGATCTTGGCGGGGGTTACAATGAGCAGTTCTTC | CASSLDLGGGYNEQFF
TRBJ2-1 | TRBV28 | NA | TRBD1 | TGTGCCACCCTGGATTTTGGACAGGGGACCTACAATGAGCAGTTCTTC | CATLDFGQGTYNEQFF
TRBJ2-3 | TRBV30 | NA | NA | TGTGCCTGGAGCGCAGGGTTCGGCACAGATACGCAGTATTTT | CAWSAGFGTDTQYF
TRBJ1-1 | TRBV9 | NA | NA | TGTGCCAGCAGCGAAGTAGACATGAACACTGAAGCTTTCTTT | CASSEVDMNTEAFF
TRBJ2-1 | TRBV24-1 | NA | TRBD1 | TGTGCCACCAGTGATGCGGGACAGGGTTACAATGAGCAGTTCTTC | CATSDAGQGYNEQFF
TRBJ1-2 | TRBV27 | NA | TRBD1 | TGTGCCAGCAAAATGGGACAGGGGCAGGGTGGCTACACCTTC | CASKMGQGQGGYTF
TRBJ2-5 | TRBV9 | once | TRBD1 | TGTGCCAGCAGCGGGTCTGGGGGACAGTCGGAGACCCAGTACTTC | CASSGSGGQSETQYF
TRBJ2-7 | TRBV5-1 | few | NA | TGCGCCAGCAGCTTAGCGCTCCCTGGCGGCGAGCAGTACTTC | CASSLALPGGEQYF
TRBJ1-1 | TRBV4-2 | NA | NA | TGTGCCGCCTCCGCACCAGGGGTCGCTGAAGCTTTCTTT | CAASAPGVAEAFF
TRBJ2-7 | TRBV7-2 | NA | TRBD1 | TGTGCCAGCAGCTTGGGACAGAACTACGAGCAGTACTTC | CASSLGQNYEQYF
TRBJ2-7 | TRBV5-1 | NA | NA | TGCGCCAGCAGCTTGGCGCTAGCCGACGGGTACGAGCAGTACTTC | CASSLALADGYEQYF
TRBJ1-3 | TRBV30 | once | TRBD1 | TGTGCCTGGACGACAGGGAGATTTACGGCGGGAAACACCATATATTTT | CAWTTGRFTAGNTIYF